The source of this TCR beta chain is a study of blood T cell repertoires in COVID-19. TCRdb's table, derived via immunoSEQ multiplex PCR, lists solely in-frame clones and lacks some. The sample has about 330,000 clones; 70% to 90% are singletons. V trimming: 5 bases; J trimming: 6 bases; junction bases outside the gene matches: 14. The CDR3 has 17 amino acids. Germline V gene lookup returns CDR1 LNHDA and CDR2 SQIVND (reference sequence). Participants, roughly 18 to 89 years old, spanned around 26 US areas. The chain employs TRBV19 and TRBJ1-5, with TRBD1 identical over 9 bases. The clonotype originates from a woman in her 30s who had recovered from COVID-19. The specimen was PBMCs or T cells enriched from blood (not recorded which). Here the CDR3 reads CASSASDRGYGGQPQHF. In DNA form, the CDR3 reads TGTGCCAGTAGTGCTTCGGACAGGGGTTATGGGGGTCAGCCCCAGCATTTT. The variable domain in full, with the rest retrieved from reference TRBV19 and TRBJ1-5, is DGGITQSPKYLFRKEGQNVTLSCEQNLNHDAMYWYRQDPGQGLRLIYYSQIVNDFQKGDIAEGYSVSREKKESFPLTVTSAQKNPTAFYLCASSASDRGYGGQPQHFGDGTRLSIL.